This T cell receptor (beta chain) came from a study of beta chain features in type 1 diabetes. General observations from the study: Moderately but significantly shorter TCRB CDR3s were found in Type 1 diabetes patients in all four CD4+ subsets.

Of the isolated RNA, all was reverse transcribed, and so the sequenced material was expressed TCRB transcripts. Libraries were prepared by immunoSEQ multiplex PCR; TCRdb keeps only in-frame clonotypes and omits some of them. The sample holds 350,000 to 450,000 clones, approximately 16% seen once. On this clone: Its antigen remains unknown.

The sequence was collected from a woman between 18 and 29 years old in good health. What was sequenced was naive CD4+ T cells from blood.

This CDR3 reads CASSFNLDRQPQHF. CDR3 nucleotides: TGTGCCAGCAGCTTCAATCTGGACAGACAGCCCCAGCATTTT. The chain links TRBV7-9 to TRBJ1-5; D is perhaps TRBD1 (6 bases). CDR3 length equals 14 residues. The germline V gene encodes CDR1 SEHNR and CDR2 FQNEAQ (reference sequence). V gave up 3 bases and J gave up 7 bases, with 13 bases separating them.